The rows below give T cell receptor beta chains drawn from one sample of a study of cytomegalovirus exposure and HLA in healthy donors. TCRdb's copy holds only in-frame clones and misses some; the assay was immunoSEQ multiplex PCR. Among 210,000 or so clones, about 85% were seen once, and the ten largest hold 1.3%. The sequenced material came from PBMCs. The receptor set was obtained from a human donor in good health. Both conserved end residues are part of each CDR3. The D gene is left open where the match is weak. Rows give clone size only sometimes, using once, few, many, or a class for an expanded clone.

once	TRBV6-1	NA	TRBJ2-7	CASTTSRGEQYF	TGTGCCAGCACCACCTCCCGGGGCGAGCAGTACTTC
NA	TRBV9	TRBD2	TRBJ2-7	CASSVDRAGARGEQYF	TGTGCCAGCAGCGTAGATCGCGCGGGAGCGAGGGGCGAGCAGTACTTC
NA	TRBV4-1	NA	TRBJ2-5	CASSQGLFVQGLARETQYF	TGCGCCAGCAGCCAAGGACTCTTCGTGCAAGGGCTAGCGCGGGAGACCCAGTACTTC
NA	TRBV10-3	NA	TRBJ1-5	CATMETGRWHF	TGTGCCACCATGGAAACAGGGCGATGGCATTTT
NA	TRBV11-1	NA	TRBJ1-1	CATHNPVAGNTEAFF	TGTGCCACCCATAACCCCGTGGCAGGGAACACTGAAGCTTTCTTT
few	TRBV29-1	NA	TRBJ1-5	CSVGTGYNQPQHF	TGCAGCGTCGGAACGGGGTACAATCAGCCCCAGCATTTT
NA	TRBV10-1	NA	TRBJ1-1	CASSVEGGTNTEAFF	TGCGCCAGCAGTGTTGAGGGAGGGACGAACACTGAAGCTTTCTTT
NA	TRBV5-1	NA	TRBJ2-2	CASSLIGQILNTGELFF	TGCGCCAGCAGCCTAATAGGACAGATACTAAACACCGGGGAGCTGTTTTTT
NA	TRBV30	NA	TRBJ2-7	CAWSVSGYEQYF	TGTGCCTGGAGTGTGTCCGGGTACGAGCAGTACTTC
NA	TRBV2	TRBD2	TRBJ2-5	CASSASGYQETQYF	TGTGCCAGCAGTGCTAGCGGGTACCAAGAGACCCAGTACTTC
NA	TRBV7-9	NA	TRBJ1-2	CASSLETTNGYTF	TGTGCCAGCAGCTTAGAAACTACTAATGGCTACACCTTC
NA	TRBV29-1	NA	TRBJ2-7	CSVARDFEQYF	TGCAGCGTCGCCAGGGATTTCGAGCAGTACTTC
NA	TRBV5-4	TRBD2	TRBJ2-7	CASSSTSGSREQYF	TGTGCCAGCAGCTCCACTAGCGGGAGTAGAGAGCAGTACTTC
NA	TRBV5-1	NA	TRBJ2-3	CASSWGPTTDTQYF	TGCGCCAGCAGCTGGGGCCCGACCACAGATACGCAGTATTTT
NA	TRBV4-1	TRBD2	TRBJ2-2	CASSQEAGGPGELFF	TGCGCCAGCAGCCAAGAGGCGGGAGGGCCCGGGGAGCTGTTTTTT
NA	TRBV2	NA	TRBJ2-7	CASSEAPTAYSYEQYF	TGTGCCAGCAGTGAAGCGCCTACCGCATACTCCTACGAGCAGTACTTC
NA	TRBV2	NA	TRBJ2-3	CASSPDTDTQYF	TGTGCCAGCAGTCCAGACACAGATACGCAGTATTTT
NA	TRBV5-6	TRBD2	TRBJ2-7	CASSTGRGDEQYF	TGTGCCAGCAGCACGGGACGGGGGGACGAGCAGTACTTC